The 24 T cell receptor beta chains below were found in one sample sequenced in a study of cytomegalovirus exposure and HLA in healthy donors. TCRdb's table, derived via immunoSEQ multiplex PCR, lists solely in-frame clones and lacks some. The sample has about 120,000 clones; 70% to 90% are singletons. Material for sequencing was PBMCs. The receptor source for this set is a woman in her 30s in good health and CMV-seronegative.

The CDR3 bases are TGTGCCAGCTCACCACCGGACTCAGATACGCAGTATTTT. It encodes CASSPPDSDTQYF. This chain links TRBV18 with TRBJ2-3, with a tentative D call TRBD2 (5 bases). The CDR3 is made up of 13 amino acids. The ends were cut back, 0 bases at V and 4 bases at J, with 5 bases in the middle. Per germline, CDR1 KGHSH and CDR2 LQKENI.

The chain links TRBV5-4 to TRBJ1-2; TRBD1 matches at 7 bases. This CDR3 has 14 residues. The V segment lost 4 bases and the J segment 6 bases; nucleotides outside the gene matches: 9. CDR1 and CDR2 (germline): SGHNT, YYREEE (reference sequence). The CDR3 loop reads CASSTGQESDGYTF. The CDR3 DNA is TGTGCCAGCAGCACTGGACAGGAGTCAGATGGCTACACCTTC.

V gene TRBV2 combines with J gene TRBJ2-7; 8 bases fit TRBD1. The junction had 5 bases not matched to a gene; V was cut back by 6 bases and J by 4 bases. Per germline, CDR1 SNHLY and CDR2 FYNNEI. The CDR3 sequence is 13 residues long. For the CDR3, the DNA is TGTGCCAGCAGCCCCCAGGGGGCTTACGAGCAGTACTTC. Translated: CASSPQGAYEQYF.

The chain uses TRBV7-3 and TRBJ2-3; D remains unclear. The V gene's germline CDR1 is SGHTA and CDR2 FQGTGA. This CDR3 is built from 15 residues. Trimming stripped 5 bases from V and 2 bases from J, with 14 bases between. Written as DNA, the CDR3 is TGTGCCAGCAGCCCCAGCGTGGGTCCCACAGATACGCAGTATTTT. This translates into CASSPSVGPTDTQYF.

The chain carries TRBV18 and TRBJ2-7; a weak D match, TRBD1 (5 bases). With 2 bases removed from V and 0 bases from J, the gap between germline ends came to 11 bases. This CDR3 contains 15 residues. Germline V CDR1 and CDR2: KGHSH, LQKENI. The CDR3 loop is CASSPIVQDSYEQYF. The CDR3 DNA follows: TGTGCCAGCTCACCAATCGTACAGGACTCCTACGAGCAGTACTTC. The variable domain in full, with the rest retrieved from reference TRBV18 and TRBJ2-7, is NAGVMQNPRHLVRRRGQEARLRCSPMKGHSHVYWYRQLPEEGLKFMVYLQKENIIDESGMPKERFSAEFPKEGPSILRIQQVVRGDSAAYFCASSPIVQDSYEQYFGPGTRLTVT.

The chain is built from TRBV30 and TRBJ2-2; 9 bases map to TRBD1. V lost 2 bases and J lost 5; bases outside the gene matches: 3. This CDR3 contains 14 residues. The germline V gene has CDR1 GTSNPN and CDR2 SVGIG (reference sequence). The CDR3 spells CAWSRTGETGELFF. CDR3 DNA: TGTGCCTGGAGTCGGACAGGGGAGACCGGGGAGCTGTTTTTT.

The chain couples TRBV7-9 to TRBJ1-2; TRBD1 agrees at 7 bases. This CDR3 region has 16 residues. The ends lost 5 bases at V and 8 bases at J; junction bases unmatched: 17. Germline-derived CDR1 and CDR2 are SEHNR and FQNEAQ (reference sequence). The CDR3 sequence: CASSRPGTALQGGYTF. CDR3 nucleotides: TGTGCCAGCAGCAGACCCGGGACAGCCCTTCAAGGGGGCTACACCTTC.

This chain joins TRBV25-1 and TRBJ2-1; TRBD2 matches 7 bases. This CDR3 has 14 amino acids. Germline V lookup: CDR1 MGHDK, CDR2 SYGVNS. Losses at the gene ends were 5 bases for V and 6 bases for J; bases not matched to a gene: 7. The CDR3 spells CASSPSGAINEQFF. The CDR3 bases are TGTGCCAGCAGTCCCAGCGGGGCCATCAATGAGCAGTTCTTC. Based on the CDR3 plus reference TRBV25-1 and TRBJ2-1, the full variable domain is EADIYQTPRYLVIGTGKKITLECSQTMGHDKMYWYQQDPGMELHLIHYSYGVNSTEKGDLSSESTVSRIRTEHFPLTLESARPSHTSQYLCASSPSGAINEQFFGPGTRLTVL.

Concerning this clone: The junction does not match germline at one end; this may be a read error. The chain has TRBV7-8 and TRBJ1-5, with a possible D match to TRBD1 (5 bases). CDR1 and CDR2 from the germline V gene are SGHVS and FQNEAQ. This CDR3 comprises 15 residues. Here the CDR3 reads CASSPGRTFNQAQHF. The CDR3 DNA follows: TGTGCCAGCAGCCCTGGACGGACATTTAATCAGGCCCAGCATTTT.

The CDR3 nucleotides are TGTGCCAGCAGTGAAGGGGGGGACCGCGAGCAGTACTTC. Protein: CASSEGGDREQYF. V gene TRBV6-1 combines with J gene TRBJ2-7, with D possibly matching TRBD2 (6 bases). The CDR3 is 13 amino acids. V gave up 1 base and J gave up 6 bases, with 10 bases separating them. Germline values: CDR1 MNHNS, CDR2 SASEGT.

This chain joins TRBV19 and TRBJ1-6; 9 bases agree with TRBD1. This CDR3 has 15 residues. V was clipped by 0 bases and J by 7 bases; unmatched bases: 1. Germline V gene sequence: CDR1 LNHDA, CDR2 SQIVND (reference sequence). CDR3: CASSIDGTGNSPLHF. CDR3 sequence (DNA): TGTGCCAGTAGTATAGACGGGACAGGGAATTCACCCCTCCACTTT.

The chain links TRBV6-1 to TRBJ2-1, with 9 bases matching TRBD2. V lost 0 bases, J lost 8 bases, and 11 bases stayed unmatched. CDR1 and CDR2 from the germline V gene are MNHNS and SASEGT. The CDR3 loop spans 17 amino acids. The CDR3 protein is CASSEAPSSGAWDEQFF. The DNA of the CDR3 is TGTGCCAGCAGTGAAGCCCCCTCTAGCGGGGCCTGGGATGAGCAGTTCTTC.

The genes are TRBV11-2 and TRBJ2-2, with 8 bases aligning to TRBD2. The CDR3 covers 18 residues. CDR1 is SGHAT and CDR2 is FQNNGV in the germline V gene. The trim removed 4 bases at V and 4 bases at J, leaving 14 bases unmatched. This CDR3 reads CASSSGGRTGGFTGELFF. In nucleotides, the CDR3 is TGTGCCAGCAGCTCCGGCGGGCGGACGGGGGGGTTCACCGGGGAGCTGTTTTTT.

CDR3 bases: TGTGCCAGCAGCGTAGCTACTGCGGGGGAGACAGCGCGGATCACCTTC. Its protein product is CASSVATAGETARITF. The chain combines TRBV9 with TRBJ1-2; a weak D match, TRBD1 (5 bases). The CDR3 is 16 residues long. Germline V gene sequence: CDR1 SGDLS, CDR2 YYNGEE. V dropped 0 bases and J dropped 13 bases, with 25 bases sitting between them.

The rearrangement links TRBV7-2 to TRBJ2-2; D gene ambiguous. Trimming took 4 bases from V and 0 from J, leaving 9 bases between them. Germline CDR1 reads SGHTA; CDR2 reads FQGNSA. This CDR3 is 15 amino acids long. The CDR3 loop reads CASSSRQSNTGELFF. The CDR3 DNA reads as TGTGCCAGCAGCTCCCGACAATCGAACACCGGGGAGCTGTTTTTT. Using reference TRBV7-2 and TRBJ2-2 for the parts outside the CDR3, the full variable domain is GAGVSQSPSNKVTEKGKDVELRCDPISGHTALYWYRQSLGQGLEFLIYFQGNSAPDKSGLPSDRFSAERTGGSVSTLTIQRTQQEDSAVYLCASSSRQSNTGELFFGEGSRLTVL.

The chain links TRBV9 to TRBJ2-1, with 7 bases that match TRBD1. The V gene end was trimmed by 3 bases and the J gene end by 0 bases; junction bases not matched to a gene: 3. Per the germline V gene, CDR1 is SGDLS and CDR2 is YYNGEE. The CDR3 covers 15 residues. The CDR3 DNA reads as TGTGCCAGCAGCGCCGGGACAGTCTCCTACAATGAGCAGTTCTTC. Translation: CASSAGTVSYNEQFF.

The J gene is TRBJ2-7, the V gene TRBV5-8; 7 bases are a match to TRBD1. Per germline, CDR1 SGHTS and CDR2 YDEGEE. The junction had 6 bases not matched to a gene; V was cut back by 4 bases and J by 2 bases. CDR3 length: 14 amino acids. CDR3 sequence reads: CASSRRQGAYEQYF. CDR3 bases: TGTGCCAGCAGCCGCCGACAGGGCGCCTACGAGCAGTACTTC. The full variable domain, its missing parts supplied by reference TRBV5-8 and TRBJ2-7, is EAGVTQSPTHLIKTRGQQATLRCSPISGHTSVYWYQQALGLGLQFLLWYDEGEERNRGNFPPRFSGRQFPNYSSELNVNALELEDSALYLCASSRRQGAYEQYFGPGTRLTVT.

This chain joins TRBV6-6 and TRBJ1-1; D possibly corresponds to TRBD1 (6 bases). The germline V and J ends were trimmed by 4 bases and 1 base, with 10 bases remaining between them. Germline V gene data show CDR1 as MNHNY and CDR2 as SVGAGI (reference sequence). The CDR3 has 14 residues. CDR3 DNA: TGTGCCAGCAGTTTCACGGACAGGAACACTGAAGCTTTCTTT. It translates to CASSFTDRNTEAFF.

This rearrangement joins TRBV5-1 to TRBJ2-3; a possible D gene is TRBD2 (6 bases). Germline lookup yields CDR1 SGHRS and CDR2 YFSETQ. The V gene lost 4 bases and the J gene lost 6 bases, with 12 bases spanning the gap. The CDR3 sequence is 13 residues long. The CDR3 DNA is TGCGCCAGCAGCCTTGATGGGGGGGATACGCAGTATTTT. As protein: CASSLDGGDTQYF.

The chain employs TRBV5-1 and TRBJ2-5, with 9 bases lining up with TRBD2. V lost 4 bases and J lost 2; bases outside the gene matches: 9. Germline loops: CDR1 SGHRS, CDR2 YFSETQ. This CDR3 is 16 amino acids long. CDR3 region: CASSIKAGGFQETQYF. CDR3 DNA sequence: TGCGCCAGCAGCATTAAAGCGGGGGGATTTCAAGAGACCCAGTACTTC.

The rearrangement links TRBV18 to TRBJ2-3, with D perhaps TRBD2 (6 bases). V dropped 3 bases and J dropped 5 bases, with 9 bases sitting between them. Germline values: CDR1 KGHSH, CDR2 LQKENI. CDR3 length equals 13 residues. The CDR3 spells CASSPGTGDTQYF. CDR3 nucleotide sequence: TGTGCCAGCTCACCGGGGACTGGAGATACGCAGTATTTT. The full variable domain, rest sourced from reference TRBV18 and TRBJ2-3, is NAGVMQNPRHLVRRRGQEARLRCSPMKGHSHVYWYRQLPEEGLKFMVYLQKENIIDESGMPKERFSAEFPKEGPSILRIQQVVRGDSAAYFCASSPGTGDTQYFGPGTRLTVL.

This clone showed up just once. This chain uses TRBV2 with TRBJ1-2; 9 nucleotides match TRBD1. The CDR3 has 13 residues. With V trimmed by 3 bases and J by 8 bases, 4 bases remained unmatched. From germline, CDR1 is SNHLY and CDR2 FYNNEI. The CDR3, as DNA: TGTGCCAGCAGTGATAGACAGGGGGGCGGCTACACCTTC. This sequence encodes CASSDRQGGGYTF.

This clone showed up just a few times. The chain has TRBV5-1 and TRBJ2-7; D may be TRBD2 (6 bases). CDR1 and CDR2 from the germline V gene are SGHRS and YFSETQ. Trimming shortened V by 3 bases and J by 3 bases, and 13 bases separated the two germline ends. CDR3 size: 14 residues. The CDR3 loop reads CASSSRDSSYEQYF. The CDR3, as DNA: TGCGCCAGCAGCTCGCGGGACTCCAGCTACGAGCAGTACTTC.

The chain couples TRBV5-1 to TRBJ1-1; 8 nucleotides agree with TRBD1. The CDR3 sequence is 17 residues long. The V gene end was trimmed by 3 bases and the J gene end by 0 bases; junction bases not matched to a gene: 10. Germline lookup yields CDR1 SGHRS and CDR2 YFSETQ. CDR3 in amino acids: CASSSVTGEVLNTEAFF. The CDR3 DNA follows: TGCGCCAGCAGCTCCGTGACAGGGGAGGTTCTGAACACTGAAGCTTTCTTT. The complete variable domain, with remaining parts taken from reference TRBV5-1 and TRBJ1-1, reads KAGVTQTPRYLIKTRGQQVTLSCSPISGHRSVSWYQQTPGQGLQFLFEYFSETQRNKGNFPGRFSGRQFSNSRSEMNVSTLELGDSALYLCASSSVTGEVLNTEAFFGQGTRLTVV.